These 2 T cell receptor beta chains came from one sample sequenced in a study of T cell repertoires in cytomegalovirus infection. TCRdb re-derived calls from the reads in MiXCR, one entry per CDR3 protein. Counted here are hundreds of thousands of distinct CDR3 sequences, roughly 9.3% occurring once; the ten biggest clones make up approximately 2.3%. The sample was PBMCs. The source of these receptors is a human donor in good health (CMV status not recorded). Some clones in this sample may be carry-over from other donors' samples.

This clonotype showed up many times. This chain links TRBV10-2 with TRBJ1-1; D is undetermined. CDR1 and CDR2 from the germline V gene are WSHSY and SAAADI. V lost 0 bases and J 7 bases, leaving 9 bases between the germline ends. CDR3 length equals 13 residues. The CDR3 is CASSESQLGEAFF. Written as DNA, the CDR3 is TGCGCCAGCAGTGAGTCTCAGCTGGGTGAAGCTTTCTTT.

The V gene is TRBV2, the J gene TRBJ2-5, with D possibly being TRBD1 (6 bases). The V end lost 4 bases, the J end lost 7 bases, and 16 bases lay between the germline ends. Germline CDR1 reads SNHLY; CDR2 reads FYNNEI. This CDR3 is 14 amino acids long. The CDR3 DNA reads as TGTGCCAGCAGTGGAGGGGGTGACTCTGGGACCCAGTACTTC. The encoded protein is CASSGGGDSGTQYF. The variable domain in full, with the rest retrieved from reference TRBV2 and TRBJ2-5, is EPEVTQTPSHQVTQMGQEVILRCVPISNHLYFYWYRQILGQKVEFLVSFYNNEISEKSEIFDDQFSVERPDGSNFTLKIRSTKLEDSAMYFCASSGGGDSGTQYFGPGTRLLVL.